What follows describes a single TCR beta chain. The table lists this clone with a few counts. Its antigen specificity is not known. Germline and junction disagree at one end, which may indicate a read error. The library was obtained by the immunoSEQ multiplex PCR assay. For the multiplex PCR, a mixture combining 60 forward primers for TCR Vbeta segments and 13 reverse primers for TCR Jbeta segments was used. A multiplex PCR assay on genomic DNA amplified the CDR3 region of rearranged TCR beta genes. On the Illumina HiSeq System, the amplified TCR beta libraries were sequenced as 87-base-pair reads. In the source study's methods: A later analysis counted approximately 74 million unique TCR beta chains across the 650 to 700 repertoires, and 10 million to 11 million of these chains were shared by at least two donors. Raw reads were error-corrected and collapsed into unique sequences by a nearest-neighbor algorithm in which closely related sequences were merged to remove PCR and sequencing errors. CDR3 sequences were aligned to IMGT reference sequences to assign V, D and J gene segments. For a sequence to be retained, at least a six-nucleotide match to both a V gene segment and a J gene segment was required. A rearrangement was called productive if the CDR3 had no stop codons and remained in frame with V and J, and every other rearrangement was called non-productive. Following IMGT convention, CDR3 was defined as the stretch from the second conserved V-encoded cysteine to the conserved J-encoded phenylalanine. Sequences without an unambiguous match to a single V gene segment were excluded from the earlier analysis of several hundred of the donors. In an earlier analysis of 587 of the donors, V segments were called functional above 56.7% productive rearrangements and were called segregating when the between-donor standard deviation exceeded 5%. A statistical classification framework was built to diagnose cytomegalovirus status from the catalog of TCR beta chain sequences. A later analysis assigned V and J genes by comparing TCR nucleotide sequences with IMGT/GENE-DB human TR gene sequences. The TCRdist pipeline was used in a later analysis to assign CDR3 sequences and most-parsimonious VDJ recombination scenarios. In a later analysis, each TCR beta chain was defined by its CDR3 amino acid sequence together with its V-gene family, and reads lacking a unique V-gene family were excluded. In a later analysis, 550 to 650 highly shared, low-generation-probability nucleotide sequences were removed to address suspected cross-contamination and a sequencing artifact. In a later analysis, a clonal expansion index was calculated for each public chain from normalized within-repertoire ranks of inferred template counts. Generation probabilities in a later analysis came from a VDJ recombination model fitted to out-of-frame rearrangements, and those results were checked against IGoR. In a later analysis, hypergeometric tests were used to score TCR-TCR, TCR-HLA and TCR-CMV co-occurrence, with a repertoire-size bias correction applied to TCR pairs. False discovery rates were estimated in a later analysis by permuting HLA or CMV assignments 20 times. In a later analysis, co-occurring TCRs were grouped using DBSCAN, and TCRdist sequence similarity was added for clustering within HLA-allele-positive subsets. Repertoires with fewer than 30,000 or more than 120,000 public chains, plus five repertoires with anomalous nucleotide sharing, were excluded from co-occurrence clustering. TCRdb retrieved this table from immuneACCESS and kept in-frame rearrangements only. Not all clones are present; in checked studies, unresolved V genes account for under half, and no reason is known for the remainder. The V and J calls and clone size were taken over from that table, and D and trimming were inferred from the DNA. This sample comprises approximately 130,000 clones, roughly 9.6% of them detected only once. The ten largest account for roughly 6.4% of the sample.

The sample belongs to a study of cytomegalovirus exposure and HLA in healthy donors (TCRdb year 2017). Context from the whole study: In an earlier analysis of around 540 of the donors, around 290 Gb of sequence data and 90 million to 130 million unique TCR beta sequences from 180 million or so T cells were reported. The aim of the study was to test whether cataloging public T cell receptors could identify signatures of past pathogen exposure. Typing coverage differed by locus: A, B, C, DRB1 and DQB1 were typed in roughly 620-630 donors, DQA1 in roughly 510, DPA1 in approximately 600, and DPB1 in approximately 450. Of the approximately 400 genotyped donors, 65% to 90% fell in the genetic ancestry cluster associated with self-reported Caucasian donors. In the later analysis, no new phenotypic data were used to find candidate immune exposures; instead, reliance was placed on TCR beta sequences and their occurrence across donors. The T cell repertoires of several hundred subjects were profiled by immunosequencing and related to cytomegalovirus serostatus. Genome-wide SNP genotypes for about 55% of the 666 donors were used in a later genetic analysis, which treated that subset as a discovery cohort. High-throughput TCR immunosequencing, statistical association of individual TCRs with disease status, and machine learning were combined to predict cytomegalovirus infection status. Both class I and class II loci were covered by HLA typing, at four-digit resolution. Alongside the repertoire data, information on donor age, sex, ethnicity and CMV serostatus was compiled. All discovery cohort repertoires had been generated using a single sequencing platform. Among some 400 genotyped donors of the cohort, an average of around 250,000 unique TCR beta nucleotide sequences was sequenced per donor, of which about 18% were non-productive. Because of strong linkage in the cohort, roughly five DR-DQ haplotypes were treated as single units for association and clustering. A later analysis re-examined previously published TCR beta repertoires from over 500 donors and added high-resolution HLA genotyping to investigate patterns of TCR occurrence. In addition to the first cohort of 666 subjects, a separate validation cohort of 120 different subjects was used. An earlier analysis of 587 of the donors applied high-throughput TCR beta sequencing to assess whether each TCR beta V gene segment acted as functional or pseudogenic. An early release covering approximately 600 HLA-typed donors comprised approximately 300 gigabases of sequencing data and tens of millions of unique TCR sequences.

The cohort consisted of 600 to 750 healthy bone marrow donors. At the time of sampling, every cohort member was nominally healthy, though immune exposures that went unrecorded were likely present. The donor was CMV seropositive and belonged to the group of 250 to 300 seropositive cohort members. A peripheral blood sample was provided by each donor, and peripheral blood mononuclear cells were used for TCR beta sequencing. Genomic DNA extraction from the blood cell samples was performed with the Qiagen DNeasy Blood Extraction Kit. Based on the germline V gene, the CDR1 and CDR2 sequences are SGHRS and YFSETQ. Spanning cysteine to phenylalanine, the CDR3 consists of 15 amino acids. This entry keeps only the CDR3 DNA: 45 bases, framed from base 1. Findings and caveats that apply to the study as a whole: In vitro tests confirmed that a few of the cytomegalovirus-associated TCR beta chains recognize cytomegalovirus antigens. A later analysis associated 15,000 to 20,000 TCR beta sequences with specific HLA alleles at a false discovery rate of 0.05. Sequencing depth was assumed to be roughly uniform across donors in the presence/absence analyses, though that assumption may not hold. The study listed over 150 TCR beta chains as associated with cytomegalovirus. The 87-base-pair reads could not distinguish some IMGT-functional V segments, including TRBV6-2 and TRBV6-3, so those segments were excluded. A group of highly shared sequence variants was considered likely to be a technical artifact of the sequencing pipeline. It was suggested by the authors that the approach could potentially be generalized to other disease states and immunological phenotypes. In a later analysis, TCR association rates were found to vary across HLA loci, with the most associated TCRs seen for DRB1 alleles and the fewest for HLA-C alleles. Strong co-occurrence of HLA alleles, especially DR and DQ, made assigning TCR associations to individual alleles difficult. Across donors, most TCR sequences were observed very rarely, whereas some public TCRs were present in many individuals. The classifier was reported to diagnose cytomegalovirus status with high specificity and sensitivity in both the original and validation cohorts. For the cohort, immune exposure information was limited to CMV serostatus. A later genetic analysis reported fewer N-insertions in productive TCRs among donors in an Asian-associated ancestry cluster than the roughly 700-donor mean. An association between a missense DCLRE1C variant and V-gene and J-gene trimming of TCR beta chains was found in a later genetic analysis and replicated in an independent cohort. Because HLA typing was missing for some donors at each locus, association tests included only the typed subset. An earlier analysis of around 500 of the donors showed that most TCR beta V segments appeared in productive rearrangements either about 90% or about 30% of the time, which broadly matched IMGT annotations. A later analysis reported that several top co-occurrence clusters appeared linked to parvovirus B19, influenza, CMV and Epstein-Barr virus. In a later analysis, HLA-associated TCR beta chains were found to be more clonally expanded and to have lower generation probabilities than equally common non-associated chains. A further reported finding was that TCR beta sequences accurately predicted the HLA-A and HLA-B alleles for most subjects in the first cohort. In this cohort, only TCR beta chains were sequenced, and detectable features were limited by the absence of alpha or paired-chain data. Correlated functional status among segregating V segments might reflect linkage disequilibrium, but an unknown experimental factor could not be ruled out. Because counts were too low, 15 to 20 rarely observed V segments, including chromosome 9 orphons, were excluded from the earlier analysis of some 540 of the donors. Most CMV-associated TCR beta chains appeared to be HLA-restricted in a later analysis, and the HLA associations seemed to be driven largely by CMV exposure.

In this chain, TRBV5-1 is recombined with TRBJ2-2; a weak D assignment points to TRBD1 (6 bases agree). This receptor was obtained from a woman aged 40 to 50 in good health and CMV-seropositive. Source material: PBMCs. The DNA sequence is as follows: TGCGCCAGCAGCTGGACAGTGCCGAACGCCGGGGAGCTGTTTTTT. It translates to CASSWTVPNAGELFF.